The 10 T cell receptor beta chains presented below share a single source sample, sequenced in a study of shared clonotypes between healthy human individuals. The data were produced by immunoSEQ multiplex PCR, yet TCRdb's version contains in-frame clones alone and is incomplete. The profile shows approximately 2,200,000 clones, roughly 91% of them singletons. It was CD45RO-negative cells, positively selected for CCR7, that made up naive CD8 cells, with terminally differentiated effector memory CD45RA+ cells excluded. Sample: naive CD8+ T cells from PBMCs. The source is a man aged 18 to 29 in good health. Some clones in this sample may be carry-over from other donors' samples.

V usage is TRBV11-2 and J usage is TRBJ2-7; D is unresolved. This CDR3 region has 13 residues. The V and J ends lost 5 bases and 6 bases respectively, with 14 bases between them. Germline values: CDR1 SGHAT, CDR2 FQNNGV. The CDR3 reads CASSPTGSFEQYF. The DNA for the CDR3 is TGTGCCAGCAGCCCCACTGGGTCATTCGAGCAGTACTTC.

This rearrangement joins TRBV7-6 to TRBJ2-7; D call uncertain. This CDR3 has 15 amino acids. The V gene lost 2 bases and the J gene lost 0 bases, with 11 bases spanning the gap. The germline V gene has CDR1 SGHVS and CDR2 FNYEAQ. The CDR3 sequence is CASSLMASSSYEQYF. The CDR3 nucleotides are TGTGCCAGCAGCTTAATGGCGTCGAGCTCCTACGAGCAGTACTTC.

The rearrangement joins TRBV6-4 to TRBJ2-1; 7 positions agree with TRBD1. From germline, CDR1 is MRHNA and CDR2 SNTAGT. V was pared by 0 bases and J by 4 bases, with 3 bases of the junction left unmatched. This CDR3 comprises 15 residues. Here the CDR3 DNA reads TGTGCCAGCAGTGACTCGCACAGGGGTTACAATGAGCAGTTCTTC. As protein: CASSDSHRGYNEQFF.

The V call is TRBV30, the J call TRBJ2-7; 7 bases agree with TRBD1. Germline assignment: CDR1 GTSNPN and CDR2 SVGIG (reference sequence). The CDR3 loop spans 14 amino acids. Trimming cost V 2 bases and J 5 bases; bases outside gene matches: 9. CDR3 in DNA: TGTGCCTGGAGTAGCCCCGGGACAGTCCACGAGCAGTACTTC. Protein product: CAWSSPGTVHEQYF.

The V call is TRBV28, the J call TRBJ2-4; D not certain. Germline V gives CDR1 MDHEN, CDR2 SYDVKM. This CDR3 comprises 15 residues. V was shortened by 2 bases and J by 3 bases, with 11 bases between the two germline ends. The CDR3 loop is CASSLRETFKNIQYF. The CDR3 bases are TGTGCCAGCAGTTTAAGAGAAACATTCAAAAACATTCAGTACTTC.

The chain is built from TRBV6-1 and TRBJ2-1; 7 bases agree with TRBD2. This CDR3 contains 17 residues. Per germline, CDR1 MNHNS and CDR2 SASEGT. With 1 base clipped from V and 3 bases from J, the junction kept 9 bases outside the gene matches. The CDR3 sequence is CASSEGPREAHYNEQFF. CDR3 in DNA: TGTGCCAGCAGTGAAGGCCCCCGGGAGGCCCACTACAATGAGCAGTTCTTC.

This rearrangement joins TRBV7-2 to TRBJ2-1, with TRBD2 matching 7 bases. This CDR3 spans 17 amino acids. V gave up 2 bases and J gave up 5 bases; unmatched junction bases: 12. CDR1 is SGHTA and CDR2 is FQGNSA in the germline V gene. The DNA for the CDR3 is TGTGCCAGCAGCTTACACGGGGGGAACCAGCCTAACAATGAGCAGTTCTTC. Amino acid sequence: CASSLHGGNQPNNEQFF.

The chain joins TRBV2 to TRBJ1-1; no definite D call. Germline values: CDR1 SNHLY, CDR2 FYNNEI. Trimming pared 3 bases from V and 9 bases from J, leaving 11 bases between. This CDR3 region has 12 residues. CDR3 coding DNA: TGTGCCAGCAGTGAGAGGGCCAGGCAAGCTTTCTTT. Protein product: CASSERARQAFF.

About this clone itself: The same CDR3 also results from other DNA sequences found in this sample. The rearrangement links TRBV10-2 to TRBJ1-2, with D perhaps TRBD1 (5 bases). Germline V gene lookup returns CDR1 WSHSY and CDR2 SAAADI. The CDR3 contains 13 residues. Trimming left V 5 bases short and J 0 bases short, with 7 bases between. CDR3 bases: TGCGCCAGCAGTCAGGGAGCTAACTATGGCTACACCTTC. This encodes CASSQGANYGYTF.

This clone was observed once. J is TRBJ2-1 and V is TRBV30; perhaps TRBD1 as D (6 bases). The V and J ends lost 4 bases and 3 bases respectively, with 13 bases between them. Germline V gene sequence: CDR1 GTSNPN, CDR2 SVGIG (reference sequence). The CDR3 has 14 amino acids. The CDR3 here is CAWNTGIGYNEQFF. The CDR3 DNA sequence: TGTGCCTGGAACACAGGGATCGGCTACAATGAGCAGTTCTTC.